The 26 T cell receptor beta chains listed next were all sequenced from one sample in a study of T cell repertoires in cytomegalovirus infection (dated by TCRdb to about 2019). The treatment or condition label corresponds to: in vitro stimulation with specific CMV peptide epitopes to enrich CMV-specific T cells. Sequencing used an Illumina HiSeq 1500. In TCRdb, the public reads were trimmed at Q25 with fastp and aligned with MiXCR, with productive beta chains retained. Identical CDR3 protein sequences are pooled into one entry, listed with their most common genes and DNA. The table for this sample lists 650,000 to 900,000 distinct CDR3 sequences; roughly 33% of them were counted only once. Clones ranked in the top ten supply around 11% of the sample. These receptors lack a known antigen. Sequences were derived from cultured CD8+ T cells from PBMCs, sampled from culture after CMV antigen stimulation. The source is a human donor in good health (CMV status not recorded). Some clones in this sample may be carry-over from other donors' samples.

This clonotype was found a few times. The chain links TRBV5-8 to TRBJ2-7; 12 bases agree with TRBD1. Trimming at V came to 4 bases and at J to 2 bases, leaving 10 bases not matched to a gene. This CDR3 has 17 amino acids. Germline loops: CDR1 SGHTS, CDR2 YDEGEE. CDR3 nucleotide sequence: TGTGCCAGCAGCCCGTTCCCGGGACAGGGGGCAACCTACGAGCAGTACTTC. Translating it yields CASSPFPGQGATYEQYF.

Details on this clonotype: One end of the junction fails to match germline, which may point to a read error. CDR3 loop: CASSGGQGAFGYSF. CDR3 bases: TGTGCCAGCAGCGGGGGACAGGGGGCCTTTGGCTACAGCTTC. The J gene is TRBJ1-2, the V gene TRBV7-6, with 12 positions matching TRBD1. The CDR3 sequence is 14 residues long. The germline V gene encodes CDR1 SGHVS and CDR2 FNYEAQ.

V is TRBV7-8 and J is TRBJ2-1; no reliable D call. The CDR3 totals 14 residues. The V gene's germline CDR1 is SGHVS and CDR2 FQNEAQ. With 4 bases removed from V and 4 bases from J, the gap between germline ends came to 11 bases. DNA of the CDR3: TGTGCCAGCAGCTCAACCGACACATACAATGAGCAGTTCTTC. It codes for CASSSTDTYNEQFF.

This clonotype was seen a handful of times. The chain combines TRBV6-5 with TRBJ1-1, with no clear D. The V gene's germline CDR1 is MNHEY and CDR2 SVGAGI. V was clipped by 2 bases and J by 0 bases, with 16 bases between them. The CDR3 spans 17 residues. Here the CDR3 DNA reads TGTGCCAGCAGTTACGGATCCCAGGCAGGCCTGAACACTGAAGCTTTCTTT. This translates into CASSYGSQAGLNTEAFF.

This clonotype was picked up a small number of times. V gene TRBV10-3 combines with J gene TRBJ1-2; D unresolved. Trimming took 7 bases from V and 4 from J, leaving 7 bases between them. CDR1 is ENHRY and CDR2 is SYGVKD in the germline V gene. CDR3 length equals 11 residues. CDR3 sequence reads: CAIKQRYGYTF. The CDR3 DNA sequence: TGTGCCATCAAACAGCGCTATGGCTACACCTTC.

The gene calls are TRBV10-3 and TRBJ2-3; a weak D match, TRBD2 (5 bases). V lost 6 bases, J lost 4 bases, and 17 bases lay in between. This CDR3 is built from 15 residues. CDR1 ENHRY and CDR2 SYGVKD come from the germline V gene. The CDR3 sequence: CAIRTMRNGADTQYF. The CDR3 nucleotides are TGTGCCATCAGGACCATGCGGAACGGGGCAGATACGCAGTATTTT.

The V call is TRBV16, the J call TRBJ1-1; D remains ambiguous. The CDR3 has 14 amino acids. The V gene's germline CDR1 is KGHSY and CDR2 FQNENV. V lost 0 bases and J 5 bases, leaving 10 bases between the germline ends. The CDR3 loop reads CASSQSEGGTEAFF. In nucleotides, the CDR3 is TGTGCCAGCAGCCAATCGGAGGGAGGGACTGAAGCTTTCTTT. Supplemented by reference TRBV16 and TRBJ1-1, the full variable domain reads GEEVAQTPKHLVRGEGQKAKLYCAPIKGHSYVFWYQQVLKNEFKFLISFQNENVFDETGMPKERFSAKCLPNSPCSLEIQATKLEDSAVYFCASSQSEGGTEAFFGQGTRLTVV.

The chain carries TRBV28 and TRBJ2-2, with 8 positions matching TRBD2. V lost 3 bases, J lost 0 bases, and 6 bases stayed unmatched. The CDR3 contains 17 residues. The germline gives CDR1 MDHEN, CDR2 SYDVKM. The CDR3: CASSFGGARPNTGELFF. DNA of the CDR3: TGTGCCAGCAGTTTCGGGGGGGCCAGACCGAACACCGGGGAGCTGTTTTTT.

This chain uses TRBV13 with TRBJ2-3, with 11 bases identical to TRBD2. Germline CDR1 reads PRHDT; CDR2 reads FYEKMQ (reference sequence). The CDR3 extends over 18 amino acids. The ends lost 4 bases at V and 2 bases at J; junction bases unmatched: 11. CDR3 sequence (DNA): TGTGCCAGCAGCTCGCCCCCGGGACTAGCGGAAAACACAGATACGCAGTATTTT. As protein: CASSSPPGLAENTDTQYF.

This clonotype has just a few counts. The rearrangement joins TRBV20-1 to TRBJ1-1, with no clear D. The CDR3 covers 11 residues. The V gene lost 5 bases and the J gene lost 5 bases, with 9 bases spanning the gap. The germline CDR1 and CDR2 sequences are DFQATT and SNEGSKA (reference sequence). CDR3 residues: CSAGLGTEAFF. CDR3 sequence (DNA): TGCAGTGCTGGGCTGGGGACTGAAGCTTTCTTT.

This clonotype was counted many times. This chain links TRBV7-9 with TRBJ2-3; 7 positions match TRBD1. V was clipped by 1 base and J by 4 bases; unmatched bases: 2. CDR1 and CDR2 from the germline V gene are SEHNR and FQNEAQ (reference sequence). The length of the CDR3 is 14 residues. DNA of the CDR3: TGTGCCAGCAGCTTAGGACAGGGTCCAGATACGCAGTATTTT. This translates into CASSLGQGPDTQYF.

The chain uses TRBV15 and TRBJ1-4; D is unclear. The CDR3 loop spans 13 amino acids. The V end lost 2 bases, the J end lost 14 bases, and 15 bases lay between the germline ends. Germline loops: CDR1 LNHNV, CDR2 YYDKDF (reference sequence). The CDR3 bases are TGTGCCACCAGCAGAAACGGACCCGACGGGCTGTTTTTT. It specifies CATSRNGPDGLFF.

The sample holds one count of this clonotype. At one end, the junction sequence differs from germline, possibly due to a read error. V gene TRBV6-6 combines with J gene TRBJ2-1; D gene ambiguous. CDR1 and CDR2 from the germline V gene are MNHNY and SVGAGI (reference sequence). CDR3 length: 13 amino acids. CDR3: CANSYTASHEQFF. The CDR3 DNA sequence: TGTGCCAACAGTTACACGGCCTCCCATGAGCAGTTCTTC.

The chain links TRBV10-2 to TRBJ1-2; 12 nucleotides agree with TRBD1. The J segment lost 3 bases and the V segment lost 8 bases, leaving 10 bases of the junction unmatched. The CDR3 is 16 amino acids. Looked up from germline, CDR1 is WSHSY and CDR2 is SAAADI. This chain's CDR3 is CASAGGQGALYYGYTF. CDR3 in DNA: TGCGCCAGCGCGGGGGGACAGGGGGCCCTCTACTATGGCTACACCTTC.

The V and J genes are TRBV2 and TRBJ2-7; TRBD1 agrees at 7 bases. The CDR3 has 14 amino acids. Germline trimming cut 1 base from V and 4 bases from J; bases unmatched to any gene: 4. Looked up from germline, CDR1 is SNHLY and CDR2 is FYNNEI. This chain's CDR3 is CASSEDYRGYEQYF. The DNA of the CDR3 is TGTGCCAGCAGTGAAGACTACAGGGGATACGAGCAGTACTTC. The entire variable domain, with the rest obtained from reference TRBV2 and TRBJ2-7, is as follows: EPEVTQTPSHQVTQMGQEVILRCVPISNHLYFYWYRQILGQKVEFLVSFYNNEISEKSEIFDDQFSVERPDGSNFTLKIRSTKLEDSAMYFCASSEDYRGYEQYFGPGTRLTVT.

This clonotype was detected many times. The chain joins TRBV6-1 to TRBJ1-5, with D hard to call. The CDR3 length is 15 residues. The germline gives CDR1 MNHNS, CDR2 SASEGT. Trimming removed 3 bases at V and 4 bases at J, with 13 bases between. DNA of the CDR3: TGTGCCAGCAGTGAGGTTGGAGAGGGAAATCAGCCCCAGCATTTT. It yields the protein CASSEVGEGNQPQHF.

A few counts support this clonotype. The J gene is TRBJ2-5, the V gene TRBV19; D gene ambiguous. Trimming shortened V by 4 bases and J by 0 bases, and 6 bases separated the two germline ends. Germline CDR1 and CDR2: LNHDA and SQIVND (reference sequence). The CDR3 runs to 13 residues. CDR3 region: CASSNTYQETQYF. The CDR3 region has the DNA TGTGCCAGTAGTAATACCTACCAAGAGACCCAGTACTTC.

This clonotype was seen more than once but under ten times. This chain joins TRBV12-3 or TRBV12-4 and TRBJ1-1; TRBD1 matches at 8 bases. The ends lost 2 bases at V and 4 bases at J; junction bases unmatched: 6. This CDR3 comprises 15 residues. CDR3 coding DNA: TGTGCCAGCAGTTTAACTAGGACAGGGATCACTGAAGCTTTCTTT. Residues: CASSLTRTGITEAFF.

This chain uses TRBV15 with TRBJ1-1; TRBD1 agrees at 7 bases. V lost 0 bases, J lost 2 bases, and 6 bases stayed unmatched. Germline V gene data show CDR1 as LNHNV and CDR2 as YYDKDF (reference sequence). The CDR3 runs 16 residues. CDR3 bases: TGTGCCACCAGCAGAGAGGGAGGGACAGTCAACACTGAAGCTTTCTTT. Translated: CATSREGGTVNTEAFF.

This clonotype was counted between two and nine times. The V gene is TRBV6-2 or TRBV6-3, the J gene TRBJ2-1; a weak D match, TRBD1 (6 bases). V was pared by 5 bases and J by 3 bases, with 11 bases between. Germline V lookup: CDR1 MNHEY, CDR2 SVGEGT. CDR3 size: 14 residues. For the CDR3, the DNA is TGTGCCAGCAGTAATGGGGGCCTCTACAATGAGCAGTTCTTC. Translation: CASSNGGLYNEQFF.

The chain couples TRBV4-1 to TRBJ2-7; D is ambiguous. V lost 2 bases to trimming and J lost 3 bases, with 14 bases between them. Germline-derived CDR1 and CDR2 are MGHRA and YSYEKL. This CDR3 has 15 amino acids. CDR3 loop: CASSQREGPFYEQYF. The CDR3 DNA follows: TGCGCCAGCAGCCAAAGGGAAGGTCCGTTCTACGAGCAGTACTTC.

This clonotype has a handful of counts. The chain combines TRBV27 with TRBJ2-2, with TRBD2 as a possible D gene (5 bases). The germline CDR1 and CDR2 sequences are MNHEY and SMNVEV (reference sequence). The V gene lost 7 bases and the J gene lost 13 bases, with 28 bases spanning the gap. The CDR3 consists of 16 residues. The CDR3: CASTILASGLAQGLFF. The CDR3 coding sequence is TGTGCCAGCACTATCCTAGCATCCGGACTCGCCCAAGGGCTGTTTTTT.

For this clonotype: A much larger clonotype is one base distant, so this may be a read error. V and J are TRBV7-2 and TRBJ1-3; D gene uncertain. The CDR3 spans 17 residues. Germline CDR1 SGHTA, CDR2 FQGNSA. Written as DNA, the CDR3 is TGTGCCAACAGCCCGAACCCCCCTTGGCAGGCTGGAAACACCATATATTTT. This codes for CANSPNPPWQAGNTIYF.

V usage is TRBV11-2 and J usage is TRBJ1-1; TRBD1 matches 7 bases. Germline V gives CDR1 SGHAT, CDR2 FQNNGV. The CDR3 runs 13 residues. V gave up 4 bases and J gave up 11 bases; unmatched junction bases: 10. The CDR3 reads CASSSWRQGTAFF. The CDR3 DNA follows: TGTGCCAGCAGCTCCTGGCGACAGGGAACGGCTTTCTTT. The full variable domain, rest sourced from reference TRBV11-2 and TRBJ1-1, is EAGVAQSPRYKIIEKRQSVAFWCNPISGHATLYWYQQILGQGPKLLIQFQNNGVVDDSQLPKDRFSAERLKGVDSTLKIQPAKLEDSAVYLCASSSWRQGTAFFGQGTRLTVV.

CDR3 sequence: CASSLRRNYGYTF. CDR3 in DNA: TGTGCCAGCAGCTTACGGAGGAACTATGGCTACACCTTC. The chain has TRBV7-8 and TRBJ1-2; D ambiguous. V lost 2 bases and J lost 2, with 6 bases in between. Germline loops: CDR1 SGHVS, CDR2 FQNEAQ. CDR3 length equals 13 residues.

In its sample, this clonotype was seen a few times. The V gene is TRBV5-4, the J gene TRBJ2-3; 7 positions match TRBD2. The V and J ends lost 1 base and 3 bases, in that order; junction bases with no gene match: 17. The CDR3 length is 19 residues. Germline-derived CDR1 and CDR2 are SGHNT and YYREEE (reference sequence). In nucleotides, the CDR3 is TGTGCCAGCAGCTTGACTCCTCTTATGGTAGCGGGTGATACAGATACGCAGTATTTT. Encoded protein: CASSLTPLMVAGDTDTQYF.